This paragraph covers one TCR beta chain sequence. No antigen is known for it. CDR3 length: 16 residues. Germline CDR1 is KGHSH and CDR2 is LQKENI. V shed 0 bases and J 4 bases; nucleotides not matched to a gene: 2. The sample comes from a study of T cell responses to AZD1222 COVID-19 vaccine. Study-wide results and caveats: Nearly half of spike-specific TCRs reportedly target variant regions that are unmutated in the B.1.351 and B.1.1.7 variants.

Clones were read by immunoSEQ multiplex PCR, and TCRdb kept only the in-frame ones, dropping some. Counted here are roughly 140,000 clones, 75% to 90% occurring once; the ten biggest clones make up about a tenth. This clonotype originated in an adult who received the AZD1222 COVID-19 vaccine. The starting material was peripheral blood, obtained 28 days after the second AZD1222 dose. This chain uses TRBV18 with TRBJ2-2, with 10 bases matching TRBD2. CDR3 in DNA: TGTGCCAGCTCACCACCTACTAGCGGGGTCACCGGGGAGCTGTTTTTT. Its protein is CASSPPTSGVTGELFF.